A selection of T cell receptor beta chains follows, all from one sample in a study of radiotherapy plus CTLA-4 blockade in lung cancer. Sequencing was performed with immunoSEQ multiplex PCR; in TCRdb, only in-frame clones are kept and a portion is missing. This table has around 45,000 clones, about 67% appearing once. Material: peripheral blood, obtained from a patient treated with radiotherapy plus ipilimumab. These receptors were collected from a human donor with non-small cell lung cancer who had a partial response to radiotherapy plus ipilimumab. The CDR3 runs from the conserved cysteine through the conserved F or W. Each record gives: J gene, D gene, clone size, CDR3 length, V gene, CDR3 protein, CDR3 DNA. D genes are given only for firm matches. Only part of the rows carry a size: once, few, many, or a class if the clone is expanded.

J gene: TRBJ1-1
D gene: -
clone size: few
CDR3 length: 13
V gene: TRBV19
CDR3 protein: CASSHRTRDEAFF
CDR3 DNA: TGTGCCAGTAGTCATCGTACCAGGGATGAAGCTTTCTTT

J gene: TRBJ2-1
D gene: -
clone size: -
CDR3 length: 13
V gene: TRBV10-2
CDR3 protein: CASRATSYNEQFF
CDR3 DNA: TGCGCCAGCAGAGCGACCTCCTACAATGAGCAGTTCTTC

J gene: TRBJ1-1
D gene: -
clone size: -
CDR3 length: 13
V gene: TRBV9
CDR3 protein: CASSVGPETEAFF
CDR3 DNA: TGTGCCAGCAGCGTAGGGCCGGAGACTGAAGCTTTCTTT

J gene: TRBJ1-3
D gene: -
clone size: few
CDR3 length: 14
V gene: TRBV11-1
CDR3 protein: CASTAGLSGNTIYF
CDR3 DNA: TGTGCCAGCACTGCGGGCCTCTCTGGAAACACCATATATTTT

J gene: TRBJ2-3
D gene: TRBD1
clone size: -
CDR3 length: 16
V gene: TRBV13
CDR3 protein: CASSDSGTGSTDTQYF
CDR3 DNA: TGTGCCAGCAGCGACTCCGGGACAGGGAGCACAGATACGCAGTATTTT

J gene: TRBJ1-2
D gene: TRBD1
clone size: -
CDR3 length: 13
V gene: TRBV7-3
CDR3 protein: CASSATGDSGYTF
CDR3 DNA: TGTGCCAGCAGCGCGACAGGGGACAGTGGCTACACCTTC

J gene: TRBJ1-4
D gene: -
clone size: -
CDR3 length: 13
V gene: TRBV6-1
CDR3 protein: CASNRASNEKLFF
CDR3 DNA: TGTGCCAGCAACAGGGCCTCTAATGAAAAACTGTTTTTT

J gene: TRBJ1-2
D gene: TRBD1
clone size: -
CDR3 length: 16
V gene: TRBV5-1
CDR3 protein: CASSPDPRQGADGYTF
CDR3 DNA: TGCGCCAGCAGCCCAGACCCGCGACAGGGGGCCGATGGCTACACCTTC

J gene: TRBJ2-7
D gene: TRBD2
clone size: -
CDR3 length: 13
V gene: TRBV6-5
CDR3 protein: CATSSGVLYEQYF
CDR3 DNA: TGTGCCACCAGTAGCGGGGTACTCTACGAGCAGTACTTC

J gene: TRBJ1-5
D gene: TRBD1
clone size: once
CDR3 length: 14
V gene: TRBV27
CDR3 protein: CASSSGTGGQPQHF
CDR3 DNA: TGTGCCAGCAGTTCCGGGACAGGGGGACAGCCCCAGCATTTT

J gene: TRBJ1-2
D gene: TRBD1
clone size: few
CDR3 length: 14
V gene: TRBV10-3
CDR3 protein: CAIGGGQVRYGYTF
CDR3 DNA: TGTGCCATCGGGGGAGGACAGGTCCGCTATGGCTACACCTTC

J gene: TRBJ2-5
D gene: -
clone size: -
CDR3 length: 17
V gene: TRBV11-3
CDR3 protein: CASSLGAQLDPQETQYF
CDR3 DNA: TGTGCCAGCAGCTTGGGGGCGCAGTTGGACCCCCAGGAGACCCAGTACTTC

J gene: TRBJ2-3
D gene: TRBD2
clone size: -
CDR3 length: 16
V gene: TRBV4-2
CDR3 protein: CASSQRASGSMDTQYF
CDR3 DNA: TGTGCCAGCAGCCAGCGAGCTAGCGGGAGTATGGATACGCAGTATTTT

J gene: TRBJ2-1
D gene: -
clone size: -
CDR3 length: 15
V gene: TRBV9
CDR3 protein: CASSADIPRYNEQFF
CDR3 DNA: TGTGCCAGCAGCGCCGACATACCACGTTACAATGAGCAGTTCTTC

J gene: TRBJ1-3
D gene: TRBD1
clone size: -
CDR3 length: 15
V gene: TRBV19
CDR3 protein: CASSPRGQPRNTIYF
CDR3 DNA: TGTGCCAGTTCTCCCCGGGGACAGCCAAGAAACACCATATATTTT

J gene: TRBJ2-5
D gene: TRBD1
clone size: -
CDR3 length: 15
V gene: TRBV29-1
CDR3 protein: CSALPDRGWQETQYF
CDR3 DNA: TGCAGCGCCCTACCTGACAGGGGGTGGCAAGAGACCCAGTACTTC

J gene: TRBJ2-3
D gene: -
clone size: -
CDR3 length: 15
V gene: TRBV2
CDR3 protein: CASSDGGLRTDTQYF
CDR3 DNA: TGTGCCAGCAGTGATGGCGGACTCCGCACAGATACGCAGTATTTT

J gene: TRBJ2-7
D gene: TRBD2
clone size: -
CDR3 length: 15
V gene: TRBV5-8
CDR3 protein: CASSFVWGGVYEQYF
CDR3 DNA: TGTGCCAGCAGCTTCGTATGGGGGGGGGTATACGAGCAGTACTTC

J gene: TRBJ2-3
D gene: -
clone size: few
CDR3 length: 15
V gene: TRBV6-8
CDR3 protein: CASSYSGLGTDTQYF
CDR3 DNA: TGTGCCAGCAGTTACAGCGGCCTGGGCACAGATACGCAGTATTTT

J gene: TRBJ2-2
D gene: -
clone size: -
CDR3 length: 13
V gene: TRBV7-2
CDR3 protein: CASSTGNTGELFF
CDR3 DNA: TGTGCCAGCAGCACAGGGAACACCGGGGAGCTGTTTTTT

J gene: TRBJ1-4
D gene: TRBD1
clone size: medium-sized
CDR3 length: 15
V gene: TRBV19
CDR3 protein: CASLLGTGRNEKLFF
CDR3 DNA: TGTGCCAGTCTACTGGGGACAGGCAGAAATGAAAAACTGTTTTTT